Below are 27 T cell receptor beta chains sequenced from a single sample in a study of shared clonotypes between healthy human individuals. Assay: immunoSEQ multiplex PCR; the TCRdb copy retains only in-frame clones and omits some. Of roughly 680,000 clones listed, just under 75% are singletons. What was sequenced was memory CD4+ T cells sorted from blood. Noted subset: CD45RA-negative fraction. The receptors were sampled from a woman aged 30 to 39 in good health.

Comment on this clone: An end of the junction differs from the germline gene, which may be a read error. The chain joins TRBV19 to TRBJ2-6, with D tentatively TRBD1 (7 bases). Germline V lookup: CDR1 LNHDA, CDR2 SQIVND (reference sequence). This CDR3 is 15 amino acids long. In DNA, the CDR3 is TGTGCCAGCAGTAGCCAGGGGGGTGGGGCCAACGTCCTGACTTTC. Protein product: CASSSQGGGANVLTF.

This clone was observed a few times. The V and J genes are TRBV4-1 and TRBJ2-1; possibly TRBD2 for D (5 bases). CDR3 length equals 17 residues. The germline V and J ends were trimmed by 3 bases and 0 bases, with 15 bases remaining between them. Germline V gene lookup returns CDR1 MGHRA and CDR2 YSYEKL. Written as DNA, the CDR3 is TGCGCCAGCAGCCACTCCAGACTAACTCGCTCCTACAATGAGCAGTTCTTC. Amino acid sequence: CASSHSRLTRSYNEQFF.

The V gene is TRBV19, the J gene TRBJ2-5, with D perhaps TRBD1 (6 bases). There are 14 residues in the CDR3. Germline assignment: CDR1 LNHDA and CDR2 SQIVND (reference sequence). V was cut by 5 bases and J by 1 base, with 11 bases left in between. As DNA, the CDR3 is TGTGCCAGTAGTCGCCAGGGGAGCCAAGAGACCCAGTACTTC. Its protein product is CASSRQGSQETQYF. Using reference TRBV19 and TRBJ2-5 for the parts outside the CDR3, the full variable domain is DGGITQSPKYLFRKEGQNVTLSCEQNLNHDAMYWYRQDPGQGLRLIYYSQIVNDFQKGDIAEGYSVSREKKESFPLTVTSAQKNPTAFYLCASSRQGSQETQYFGPGTRLLVL.

The chain carries TRBV5-1 and TRBJ2-1; 7 bases are shared with TRBD1. Germline V CDR1 and CDR2: SGHRS, YFSETQ. The CDR3 loop spans 12 amino acids. V gave up 0 bases and J gave up 11 bases; unmatched junction bases: 2. The CDR3 sequence is CASSLEQGQQFF. CDR3 DNA: TGCGCCAGCAGCTTGGAACAGGGGCAGCAGTTCTTC.

The chain couples TRBV11-3 to TRBJ2-5, with D possibly being TRBD2 (5 bases). The CDR3 length is 15 residues. Trimming left V 5 bases short and J 5 bases short, with 18 bases between. Germline lookup yields CDR1 SGHNT and CDR2 YENEEA. DNA for the CDR3: TGTGCCAGCAGCCCCTTCGGTGGAGGAGCGGAGACCCAGTACTTC. It specifies CASSPFGGGAETQYF. The full variable domain, with the rest looked up from reference TRBV11-3 and TRBJ2-5, is EAGVVQSPRYKIIEKKQPVAFWCNPISGHNTLYWYLQNLGQGPELLIRYENEEAVDDSQLPKDRFSAERLKGVDSTLKIQPAELGDSAVYLCASSPFGGGAETQYFGPGTRLLVL.

This chain links TRBV11-1 with TRBJ1-4; TRBD1 aligns across 7 bases. This CDR3 comprises 15 residues. CDR1 SGHAT and CDR2 FQDESV come from the germline V gene (reference sequence). Trimming removed 5 bases from V and 3 bases from J; junction bases left unmatched: 6. Written as DNA, the CDR3 is TGTGCCAGCAGCCAACGGACAGGCTCTAATGAAAAACTGTTTTTT. This encodes CASSQRTGSNEKLFF.

A remark on this clone: In the same sample, other DNA sequences code for this CDR3. This chain connects TRBV28 to TRBJ1-5; TRBD1 aligns across 8 bases. This CDR3 has 16 residues. The J segment lost 0 bases and the V segment lost 4 bases, leaving 5 bases of the junction unmatched. CDR1 is MDHEN and CDR2 is SYDVKM in the germline V gene. CDR3 sequence (DNA): TGTGCCAGCAGTTCCGGGACAGGACATAGCAATCAGCCCCAGCATTTT. Protein product: CASSSGTGHSNQPQHF.

The chain couples TRBV21-1 to TRBJ2-2; TRBD1 was called by the table and not checked on the DNA. TRBV21-1 is a known pseudogene. The CDR3 loop spans 18 amino acids. CDR3 bases: TGTGCCAGCAGCACTTGTTTTAGACAGAATAACATCACCGGGGAGCTGTTTTTT. Its translation is CASSTCFRQNNITGELFF.

The chain uses TRBV5-1 and TRBJ2-5; 9 nucleotides align to TRBD1. Germline trimming cut 3 bases from V and 6 bases from J; bases unmatched to any gene: 6. Per the germline V gene, CDR1 is SGHRS and CDR2 is YFSETQ. This CDR3 comprises 14 residues. CDR3 nucleotides: TGCGCCAGCAGCTCGGGACAGGGTGGGAAGACCCAGTACTTC. This sequence encodes CASSSGQGGKTQYF.

The chain employs TRBV2 and TRBJ2-7; D is ambiguous. This CDR3 contains 16 residues. Trimming left V 7 bases short and J 3 bases short, with 22 bases between. Germline values: CDR1 SNHLY, CDR2 FYNNEI. CDR3 DNA: TGTGCCAGCATCGACCGCCCCCGCGTAGTTTTCTACGAGCAGTACTTC. It translates to CASIDRPRVVFYEQYF.

This sequence joins TRBV9 and TRBJ2-5, with D possibly matching TRBD2 (6 bases). Germline V gene lookup returns CDR1 SGDLS and CDR2 YYNGEE. V lost 2 bases, J lost 1 base, and 6 bases lay in between. The CDR3 is made up of 13 amino acids. The CDR3 region has the DNA TGTGCCAGCAGCGTGGGACTCCAAGAGACCCAGTACTTC. It codes for CASSVGLQETQYF.

This clone was observed a few times. V is TRBV4-1 and J is TRBJ1-3; D is unclear. V lost 3 bases and J 5 bases, leaving 14 bases between the germline ends. CDR3 length: 15 amino acids. CDR1 and CDR2 from the germline V gene are MGHRA and YSYEKL. The CDR3 region is CASSQPRDSRNTIYF. CDR3 nucleotide sequence: TGCGCCAGCAGCCAGCCCCGGGATTCAAGAAACACCATATATTTT.

This clone was counted a single time. V is TRBV11-2 and J is TRBJ1-5, with D uncertain. The CDR3 spans 13 residues. V lost 0 bases, J lost 7 bases, and 7 bases lay in between. Germline CDR1 is SGHAT and CDR2 is FQNNGV. CDR3 nucleotides: TGTGCCAGCAGCTTAGACTCGGTCCAGCCCCAGCATTTT. It yields the protein CASSLDSVQPQHF.

This rearrangement joins TRBV10-3 to TRBJ1-1; D not resolved. The CDR3 length is 13 residues. V lost 6 bases and J lost 1, with 9 bases in between. Germline V gene lookup returns CDR1 ENHRY and CDR2 SYGVKD. The CDR3 DNA reads TGTGCCATCAGGCTCGCCACGAACACTGAAGCTTTCTTT. The encoded protein is CAIRLATNTEAFF.

V is TRBV2 and J is TRBJ1-5, with 7 nucleotides matching TRBD1. Germline trimming cut 8 bases from V and 4 bases from J; bases unmatched to any gene: 8. CDR3 length equals 14 residues. Germline lookup yields CDR1 SNHLY and CDR2 FYNNEI. The CDR3 loop reads CASRPGGPNQPQHF. The CDR3 DNA reads TGTGCCAGCCGGCCAGGGGGGCCGAATCAGCCCCAGCATTTT.

V is TRBV5-5 and J is TRBJ2-5; weak D call: TRBD2 (6 bases). V was trimmed by 4 bases and J by 4 bases, leaving 11 bases between them. The CDR3 loop spans 13 amino acids. CDR1 and CDR2 (germline): SGHKS, YYEKEE (reference sequence). The CDR3: CASSRAGRETQYF. CDR3 bases: TGTGCCAGCAGCCGTGCCGGGAGAGAGACCCAGTACTTC. Full variable domain (missing parts from reference TRBV5-5 and TRBJ2-5): DAGVTQSPTHLIKTRGQQVTLRCSPISGHKSVSWYQQVLGQGPQFIFQYYEKEERGRGNFPDRFSARQFPNYSSELNVNALLLGDSALYLCASSRAGRETQYFGPGTRLLVL.

The V and J genes are TRBV5-1 and TRBJ2-5, with D maybe TRBD2 (6 bases). V lost 2 bases and J 5 bases, leaving 10 bases between the germline ends. Looked up from germline, CDR1 is SGHRS and CDR2 is YFSETQ. This CDR3 contains 13 residues. CDR3 sequence: CASSFPGRETQYF. The CDR3 DNA follows: TGCGCCAGCAGCTTTCCGGGGAGGGAGACCCAGTACTTC.

The chain combines TRBV6-5 with TRBJ1-5; 10 nucleotides agree with TRBD1. CDR1 and CDR2 from the germline V gene are MNHEY and SVGAGI. The CDR3 sequence is 12 residues long. Trimming at V came to 10 bases and at J to 5 bases, leaving 2 bases not matched to a gene. CDR3 protein: CATGTGDQPQHF. CDR3 in DNA: TGTGCCACAGGGACAGGGGATCAGCCCCAGCATTTT.

The chain recombines TRBV5-4 with TRBJ2-5, with D hard to call. With 2 bases removed from V and 1 base from J, the gap between germline ends came to 6 bases. From germline, CDR1 is SGHNT and CDR2 YYREEE (reference sequence). CDR3 length equals 13 residues. The CDR3 DNA sequence: TGTGCCAGCAGCTTTTCCGCCCAAGAGACCCAGTACTTC. Protein sequence: CASSFSAQETQYF.

This clone has only one observation. A read error may be the cause here, since a much bigger clone is one base away. CDR3 nucleotide sequence: TGTGCCAGCAGTTCGATTCCCCGGACTAGCTTTGAGCAGTTCTTC. It encodes CASSSIPRTSFEQFF. V is TRBV28 and J is TRBJ2-1; 8 bases are shared with TRBD2. J lost 9 bases, V lost 4 bases, and 11 bases had no gene match. Germline V gene lookup returns CDR1 MDHEN and CDR2 SYDVKM. The CDR3 sequence is 15 residues long. The full variable domain, in which reference TRBV28 and TRBJ2-1 provide the parts outside the CDR3, is DVKVTQSSRYLVKRTGEKVFLECVQDMDHENMFWYRQDPGLGLRLIYFSYDVKMKEKGDIPEGYSVSREKKERFSLILESASTNQTSMYLCASSSIPRTSFEQFFGPGTRLTVL.

The J gene is TRBJ2-1, the V gene TRBV5-4; D gene unclear. The CDR3 contains 12 residues. V lost 3 bases to trimming and J lost 10 bases, with 11 bases between them. CDR1 and CDR2 from the germline V gene are SGHNT and YYREEE (reference sequence). Written as DNA, the CDR3 is TGTGCCAGCAGCTCTAGGTTTCGCGAGCAGTTCTTC. Translating it yields CASSSRFREQFF.

J is TRBJ2-2 and V is TRBV2; D not certain. This CDR3 region has 12 residues. Trimming removed 5 bases at V and 7 bases at J, with 8 bases between. From germline, CDR1 is SNHLY and CDR2 FYNNEI. The CDR3 nucleotides read TGTGCCAGCAGTTTGGTGCTCGGGGAGCTGTTTTTT. Amino acid sequence: CASSLVLGELFF. The entire variable domain, with the rest obtained from reference TRBV2 and TRBJ2-2, is as follows: EPEVTQTPSHQVTQMGQEVILRCVPISNHLYFYWYRQILGQKVEFLVSFYNNEISEKSEIFDDQFSVERPDGSNFTLKIRSTKLEDSAMYFCASSLVLGELFFGEGSRLTVL.

The chain couples TRBV6-5 to TRBJ2-7, with 11 bases that match TRBD1. The CDR3 is 14 amino acids. Germline assignment: CDR1 MNHEY and CDR2 SVGAGI. The trim removed 5 bases at V and 6 bases at J, leaving 6 bases unmatched. The CDR3 bases are TGTGCCAGCAGTGCGGACAGGGGGCGACTCGAGCAGTACTTC. This codes for CASSADRGRLEQYF.

The chain uses TRBV15 and TRBJ2-3; D not certain. The CDR3 is 13 residues long. Deletions cut 0 bases from V and 5 bases from J, with 6 bases between. Germline V CDR1 and CDR2: LNHNV, YYDKDF (reference sequence). The CDR3 region is CATSRDRVDTQYF. The CDR3 DNA reads as TGTGCCACCAGCAGAGATAGGGTAGATACGCAGTATTTT.

The V call is TRBV30, the J call TRBJ2-1, with TRBD2 identical over 10 bases. The CDR3 length is 15 residues. Germline assignment: CDR1 GTSNPN and CDR2 SVGIG (reference sequence). The trim removed 0 bases at V and 2 bases at J, leaving 1 base unmatched. DNA of the CDR3: TGTGCCTGGAGTGTCCTAGCGGGAGCCTACAATGAGCAGTTCTTC. Translation gives CAWSVLAGAYNEQFF.

The chain couples TRBV5-8 to TRBJ1-2; no firm D call. Trimming took 1 base from V and 10 from J, leaving 14 bases between them. The CDR3 covers 13 residues. Germline loops: CDR1 SGHTS, CDR2 YDEGEE. The CDR3 loop reads CASSLFSLVDYTF. CDR3 sequence (DNA): TGTGCCAGCAGCTTGTTTTCGCTCGTGGACTACACCTTC. The full variable domain, in which reference TRBV5-8 and TRBJ1-2 provide the parts outside the CDR3, is EAGVTQSPTHLIKTRGQQATLRCSPISGHTSVYWYQQALGLGLQFLLWYDEGEERNRGNFPPRFSGRQFPNYSSELNVNALELEDSALYLCASSLFSLVDYTFGSGTRLTVV.

This chain links TRBV6-1 with TRBJ1-5; TRBD1 is a possible D gene (6 bases). V lost 2 bases, J lost 6 bases, and 14 bases lay in between. Germline V gene lookup returns CDR1 MNHNS and CDR2 SASEGT. The CDR3 consists of 15 residues. The DNA of the CDR3 is TGTGCCAGCAGTGAAATCGGGACATGGGTTCAGCCCCAGCATTTT. As protein: CASSEIGTWVQPQHF.